The 28 T cell receptor beta chains in this list originate from one sample, sequenced in a study of control samples from healthy donors and cancer patients (TCRdb year 2020). The receptor library was made with the immunoSEQ multiplex PCR assay. What TCRdb holds here is the immuneACCESS table cut down to in-frame rearrangements. Part of the clones is not present; checked against another copy, under half of the missing clones reflect an unresolved V gene, and the others are unexplained. The sample table holds about 73,000 clones, of which roughly nine tenths were seen once. Under 4.5% of the sample lies in the top ten. Material: blood. The receptors were sampled from a woman between 50 and 59 years old in good health.

The V gene is TRBV2, the J gene TRBJ2-2; TRBD2 agrees at 7 bases. The CDR3 loop spans 15 amino acids. The germline V gene has CDR1 SNHLY and CDR2 FYNNEI. The V segment lost 6 bases and the J segment 1 base; nucleotides outside the gene matches: 5. CDR3 in amino acids: CASRRLALNTGELFF. The DNA of the CDR3 is TGTGCCAGCAGACGACTAGCACTGAACACCGGGGAGCTGTTTTTT.

V usage is TRBV9 and J usage is TRBJ2-1; D is uncertain. CDR1 is SGDLS and CDR2 is YYNGEE in the germline V gene. The CDR3 runs 13 residues. V was pared by 0 bases and J by 9 bases, with 10 bases between. The DNA of the CDR3 is TGTGCCAGCAGCGTAGTAGGTAGGGCTGAGCAGTTCTTC. Translating it yields CASSVVGRAEQFF. The whole variable domain, filled in from reference TRBV9 and TRBJ2-1, reads DSGVTQTPKHLITATGQRVTLRCSPRSGDLSVYWYQQSLDQGLQFLIQYYNGEERAKGNILERFSAQQFPDLHSELNLSSLELGDSALYFCASSVVGRAEQFFGPGTRLTVL.

The chain employs TRBV9 and TRBJ2-3; no reliable D call. This CDR3 has 13 residues. Germline V gene sequence: CDR1 SGDLS, CDR2 YYNGEE. V lost 3 bases, J lost 6 bases, and 11 bases lay in between. CDR3 DNA: TGTGCCAGCAGCGCCCTATCCCGGGATACGCAGTATTTT. It specifies CASSALSRDTQYF.

This chain joins TRBV4-1 and TRBJ2-7, with D possibly TRBD2 on 6 matching bases. Deletions cut 1 base from V and 3 bases from J, with 13 bases between. This CDR3 is built from 15 residues. Germline CDR1 is MGHRA and CDR2 is YSYEKL. CDR3 sequence: CASSQVVSGFYEQYF. As DNA, the CDR3 is TGCGCCAGCAGCCAAGTGGTTAGCGGCTTCTACGAGCAGTACTTC.

The chain has TRBV11-3 and TRBJ2-2; the match to TRBD2 covers 9 bases. The CDR3 length is 16 residues. Germline CDR1 reads SGHNT; CDR2 reads YENEEA. V shed 5 bases and J 6 bases; nucleotides not matched to a gene: 10. Here the CDR3 DNA reads TGTGCCAGCAGCGCCTGGCCAGCGGGAGGTGCCGGGGAGCTGTTTTTT. Translated, it gives CASSAWPAGGAGELFF. Variable domain in full (rest from reference TRBV11-3 and TRBJ2-2): EAGVVQSPRYKIIEKKQPVAFWCNPISGHNTLYWYLQNLGQGPELLIRYENEEAVDDSQLPKDRFSAERLKGVDSTLKIQPAELGDSAVYLCASSAWPAGGAGELFFGEGSRLTVL.

This clone was found once. The chain carries TRBV5-1 and TRBJ1-1; 9 nucleotides line up with TRBD1. The CDR3 spans 15 residues. Germline lookup yields CDR1 SGHRS and CDR2 YFSETQ. Trimming removed 1 base from V and 1 base from J; junction bases left unmatched: 2. This CDR3 is CASSLQTGGNTEAFF. The DNA for the CDR3 is TGCGCCAGCAGCTTGCAGACAGGGGGGAACACTGAAGCTTTCTTT. The variable domain in full, with the rest retrieved from reference TRBV5-1 and TRBJ1-1, is KAGVTQTPRYLIKTRGQQVTLSCSPISGHRSVSWYQQTPGQGLQFLFEYFSETQRNKGNFPGRFSGRQFSNSRSEMNVSTLELGDSALYLCASSLQTGGNTEAFFGQGTRLTVV.

The chain couples TRBV14 to TRBJ2-3; D possibly corresponds to TRBD1 (5 bases). Germline V CDR1 and CDR2: SGHDN, FVKESK. There are 13 residues in the CDR3. V lost 4 bases, J lost 7 bases, and 12 bases lay in between. DNA for the CDR3: TGTGCCAGCAGCCTAACCCGACAGAATACGCAGTATTTT. As protein: CASSLTRQNTQYF.

The V gene is TRBV6-5, the J gene TRBJ2-7; a weak D match, TRBD1 (5 bases). This CDR3 has 14 amino acids. CDR1 and CDR2 (germline): MNHEY, SVGAGI. Trimming stripped 9 bases from V and 4 bases from J, with 19 bases between. The CDR3 sequence is CASGRGGTMYEQYF. CDR3 nucleotide sequence: TGTGCCAGTGGTAGGGGTGGTACAATGTACGAGCAGTACTTC.

The genes are TRBV6-2 or TRBV6-3 and TRBJ2-3, with D perhaps TRBD1 or TRBD2 (5 bases each). The V end was cut by 4 bases, the J end by 0 bases, with 11 bases between. The CDR3 is 15 residues long. Germline V gene lookup returns CDR1 MNHEY and CDR2 SVGEGT. In DNA form, the CDR3 reads TGTGCCAGCAGTTCCTGGGACGGCAGCACAGATACGCAGTATTTT. It translates to CASSSWDGSTDTQYF.

The chain recombines TRBV5-1 with TRBJ2-7; 7 bases line up with TRBD1. The junction had 6 bases not matched to a gene; V was cut back by 6 bases and J by 6 bases. Germline V gene lookup returns CDR1 SGHRS and CDR2 YFSETQ. The CDR3 extends over 12 amino acids. The CDR3 sequence is CASKGGWGEQYF. In nucleotides, the CDR3 is TGCGCCAGCAAAGGGGGCTGGGGCGAGCAGTACTTC.

The gene calls are TRBV19 and TRBJ2-3, with TRBD2 matching over 8 bases. The CDR3 sequence is 15 residues long. In germline, CDR1 is LNHDA, CDR2 SQIVND (reference sequence). The trim removed 4 bases at V and 4 bases at J, leaving 7 bases unmatched. CDR3 DNA: TGTGCCAGTAGTACCGGGACTAGTGGCGCAGATACGCAGTATTTT. It is translated as CASSTGTSGADTQYF.

The V gene is TRBV6-5, the J gene TRBJ1-5; possible D gene TRBD1, 6 bases. Germline V CDR1 and CDR2: MNHEY, SVGAGI. V lost 6 bases and J 6 bases, leaving 18 bases between the germline ends. The CDR3 spans 15 residues. The CDR3 nucleotides are TGTGCCAGCAGCCAGGGGACGGCTTTGCGTCAGCCCCAGCATTTT. Translating gives CASSQGTALRQPQHF.

This clone was seen just once. The CDR3, as DNA: TGTGCCACCAGCAGAGAGACGGGGCGAGGCTACACCTTC. Encoded protein: CATSRETGRGYTF. J is TRBJ1-2 and V is TRBV15, with D possibly TRBD1 on 5 matching bases. CDR3 length: 13 amino acids. CDR1 LNHNV and CDR2 YYDKDF come from the germline V gene (reference sequence). Trimming removed 0 bases from V and 8 bases from J, with 10 bases in between. The full variable domain, its missing parts supplied by reference TRBV15 and TRBJ1-2, is DAMVIQNPRYQVTQFGKPVTLSCSQTLNHNVMYWYQQKSSQAPKLLFHYYDKDFNNEADTPDNFQSRRPNTSFCFLDIRSPGLGDTAMYLCATSRETGRGYTFGSGTRLTVV.

This clone was picked up one time. The rearrangement links TRBV27 to TRBJ1-2; perhaps TRBD1 as D (6 bases). The CDR3 consists of 15 residues. Germline V lookup: CDR1 MNHEY, CDR2 SMNVEV (reference sequence). V was trimmed by 7 bases and J by 6 bases, leaving 21 bases between them. This CDR3 reads CASTKQGIGAHGYTF. CDR3 nucleotides: TGTGCCAGCACCAAACAGGGAATAGGGGCTCATGGCTACACCTTC.

The chain links TRBV30 to TRBJ2-1; perhaps TRBD1 as D (5 bases). The CDR3 runs 12 residues. V lost 8 bases to trimming and J lost 4 bases, with 12 bases between them. Per germline, CDR1 GTSNPN and CDR2 SVGIG (reference sequence). As DNA, the CDR3 is TGTGCCCGAATGGGGCCGTACAATGAGCAGTTCTTC. It codes for CARMGPYNEQFF.

The chain employs TRBV19 and TRBJ2-1; D is perhaps TRBD2 (7 bases). V gave up 5 bases and J gave up 7 bases, with 15 bases separating them. The CDR3 spans 14 residues. Germline values: CDR1 LNHDA, CDR2 SQIVND (reference sequence). Here the CDR3 reads CASSLWGGGNEQFF. The CDR3 DNA reads as TGTGCCAGTAGTCTGTGGGGAGGGGGTAATGAGCAGTTCTTC.

The chain links TRBV11-2 to TRBJ1-3; D call uncertain. V was cut by 1 base and J by 0 bases, with 7 bases left in between. Germline values: CDR1 SGHAT, CDR2 FQNNGV. This CDR3 has 15 amino acids. CDR3 nucleotide sequence: TGTGCCAGCAGCTTAGTTTGGGGCTCTGGAAACACCATATATTTT. Residues: CASSLVWGSGNTIYF.

The rearrangement uses TRBV4-2 and TRBJ2-5, with D perhaps TRBD1 (6 bases). Germline V gene data show CDR1 as LGHNA and CDR2 as YNFKEQ. V dropped 0 bases and J dropped 3 bases, with 8 bases sitting between them. The CDR3 runs to 14 residues. CDR3 nucleotide sequence: TGTGCCAGCAGCCAAGAGAACAGGGAAGAGACCCAGTACTTC. Residues: CASSQENREETQYF.

This chain joins TRBV12-5 and TRBJ2-1; maybe TRBD2 (5 bases). Trimming stripped 4 bases from V and 0 bases from J, with 13 bases between. This CDR3 is built from 16 residues. Per the germline V gene, CDR1 is LGHNT and CDR2 is FRNRAP. This CDR3 reads CASGSNIRGSYNEQFF. In DNA form, the CDR3 reads TGTGCTAGTGGTTCGAATATCCGGGGCTCCTACAATGAGCAGTTCTTC.

The chain joins TRBV3-1 (or the pseudogene TRBV3-2) to TRBJ1-1, with D tentatively TRBD1 (6 bases). Trimming removed 7 bases from V and 3 bases from J, with 12 bases in between. Germline CDR1 and CDR2: LGHDT and YNNKEL (reference sequence). The CDR3 consists of 13 residues. The CDR3 region is CASTYREDTEAFF. CDR3 nucleotide sequence: TGTGCCAGCACTTACAGGGAGGACACTGAAGCTTTCTTT.

V usage is TRBV7-8 and J usage is TRBJ2-7; no definite D call. V was shortened by 3 bases and J by 1 base, with 7 bases between the two germline ends. The germline CDR1 and CDR2 sequences are SGHVS and FQNEAQ. The CDR3 spans 13 residues. CDR3 bases: TGTGCCAGCAGCTTCTTGCGATCCTACGAGCAGTACTTC. Its protein is CASSFLRSYEQYF. Full variable domain (outside the CDR3, taken from reference TRBV7-8 and TRBJ2-7): GAGVSQSPRYKVAKRGQDVALRCDPISGHVSLFWYQQALGQGPEFLTYFQNEAQLDKSGLPSDRFFAERPEGSVSTLKIQRTQQEDSAVYLCASSFLRSYEQYFGPGTRLTVT.

The genes are TRBV11-2 and TRBJ2-6; no reliable D call. The CDR3 is 18 amino acids. V dropped 5 bases and J dropped 0 bases, with 17 bases sitting between them. The germline gives CDR1 SGHAT, CDR2 FQNNGV. This CDR3 reads CASSHQKGRASGANVLTF. DNA for the CDR3: TGTGCCAGCAGCCACCAAAAAGGACGGGCCTCTGGGGCCAACGTCCTGACTTTC.

The chain combines TRBV4-1 with TRBJ1-5, with TRBD1 matching 7 bases. The CDR3 sequence is 16 residues long. Trimming removed 2 bases from V and 3 bases from J; junction bases left unmatched: 7. Germline values: CDR1 MGHRA, CDR2 YSYEKL. CDR3 sequence reads: CASSQKRDRVNQPQHF. CDR3 sequence (DNA): TGCGCCAGCAGCCAAAAAAGAGACAGGGTCAATCAGCCCCAGCATTTT.

This clone appeared a single time. The V and J genes are TRBV19 and TRBJ2-2; no firm D call. This CDR3 is 14 amino acids long. CDR1 and CDR2 from the germline V gene are LNHDA and SQIVND (reference sequence). The ends were cut back, 7 bases at V and 2 bases at J, with 11 bases in the middle. CDR3 loop: CASKGTSNTGELFF. The CDR3 region has the DNA TGTGCCAGTAAAGGCACGTCAAACACCGGGGAGCTGTTTTTT.

V is TRBV3-1 (or the pseudogene TRBV3-2) and J is TRBJ2-5; 9 nucleotides match TRBD1. The V and J ends lost 6 bases and 2 bases, in that order; junction bases with no gene match: 4. This CDR3 is built from 14 residues. Looked up from germline, CDR1 is LGHDT and CDR2 is YNNKEL (reference sequence). The CDR3 nucleotides read TGTGCCAGCAGGGGGACAGGGTTTCAAGAGACCCAGTACTTC. It encodes CASRGTGFQETQYF.

This sequence joins TRBV12-3 or TRBV12-4 and TRBJ2-1; 11 bases match TRBD2. Trimming took 4 bases from V and 12 from J; bases not matched to a gene: 5. This CDR3 has 13 amino acids. CDR3 coding DNA: TGTGCCAGCAGTTCCTCGGGACTAGCGGCGCAGTTCTTC. This translates into CASSSSGLAAQFF.

The V gene is TRBV19, the J gene TRBJ2-2, with D perhaps TRBD1 (6 bases). The CDR3 is made up of 14 amino acids. Germline values: CDR1 LNHDA, CDR2 SQIVND (reference sequence). Between the trimmed V and J ends, which lost 10 bases and 4 bases, there was a span of 16 bases. CDR3 coding DNA: TGTGCCACCGAGGAGCAGGGGCTCACCGGGGAGCTGTTTTTT. This sequence encodes CATEEQGLTGELFF. The entire variable domain, with the rest obtained from reference TRBV19 and TRBJ2-2, is as follows: DGGITQSPKYLFRKEGQNVTLSCEQNLNHDAMYWYRQDPGQGLRLIYYSQIVNDFQKGDIAEGYSVSREKKESFPLTVTSAQKNPTAFYLCATEEQGLTGELFFGEGSRLTVL.

The rearrangement joins TRBV5-1 to TRBJ1-1, with D hard to call. The V and J ends lost 4 bases and 0 bases respectively, with 10 bases between them. This CDR3 region has 14 residues. CDR1 is SGHRS, CDR2 YFSETQ, per germline. CDR3 amino acids: CASSIQPMNTEAFF. CDR3 coding DNA: TGCGCCAGCAGCATTCAACCCATGAACACTGAAGCTTTCTTT.